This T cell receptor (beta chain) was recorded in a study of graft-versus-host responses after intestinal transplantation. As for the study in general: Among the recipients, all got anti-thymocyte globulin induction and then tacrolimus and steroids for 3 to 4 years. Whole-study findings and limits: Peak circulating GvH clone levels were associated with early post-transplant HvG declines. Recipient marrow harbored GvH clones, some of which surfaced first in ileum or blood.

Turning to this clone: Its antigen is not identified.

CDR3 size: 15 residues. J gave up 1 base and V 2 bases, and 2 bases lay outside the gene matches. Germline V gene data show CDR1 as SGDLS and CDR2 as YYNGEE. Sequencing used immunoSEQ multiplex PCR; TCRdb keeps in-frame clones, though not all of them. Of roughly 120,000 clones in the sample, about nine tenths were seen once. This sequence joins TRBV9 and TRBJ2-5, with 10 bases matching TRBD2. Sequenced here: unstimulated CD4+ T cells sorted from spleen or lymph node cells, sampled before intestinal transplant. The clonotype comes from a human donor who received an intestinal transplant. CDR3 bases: TGTGCCAGCAGCGTGACTAGCGGGCTCCAAGAGACCCAGTACTTC. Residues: CASSVTSGLQETQYF.